This T cell receptor beta chain comes out of a study of blood T cells in healthy people across ages. Whole-study results and caveats: Donor CMV status, an unknown factor, possibly confounded changes in expanded clonotypes. PBMC samples, being unsorted, prevented any conclusive comparison of naive and antigen-experienced cells. Roughly linearly, TCR beta diversity per million T cells fell as age increased.

Then a second PCR, running roughly 7 to 11 cycles, was carried out with a sample-barcoded 5' primer and a J-beta primer mix. Each cDNA molecule was tagged by a template-switch adaptor that had 12 random nucleotides. TCRdb reanalysed the 5' RACE reads using MiXCR and keeps one entry per CDR3 protein. The table lists around 400,000 distinct CDR3 sequences, about half of them singletons, with approximately 51% in the top ten. The CDR3 runs to 15 residues. The trim removed 7 bases at V and 2 bases at J, leaving 7 bases unmatched. CDR1 and CDR2 from the germline V gene are SGHRS and YFSETQ. This clonotype appeared a few times. Its matching antigen is unknown.

This receptor was obtained from a man in his sixties in good health. The sequenced material came from blood. The rearrangement uses TRBV5-1 and TRBJ2-1; TRBD2 aligns across 9 bases. The CDR3 sequence is CASSRASGTYNEQFF. The CDR3 nucleotides read TGCGCCAGCTCGAGAGCTAGCGGGACCTACAATGAGCAGTTCTTC.